The rows below give T cell receptor beta chains drawn from one sample of a study of CD8 T cells in Susac syndrome. TCRdb passed the immunoSEQ multiplex PCR reads through MiXCR, listing each CDR3 protein once. The top ten clones hold 0.093% of a sample with approximately 180,000 distinct CDR3 sequences, 90% to 96% of them seen once. Sequenced: CD4+ T cells from PBMCs. Source of these receptors: a human donor with multiple sclerosis. Both conserved end residues are part of each CDR3. Each record gives: D gene, clone size, J gene, V gene, CDR3 protein, CDR3 DNA. D genes are given only for firm matches. The listing skips clone size in some rows; elsewhere it reads once, few, many or a size class.

TRBD2,.,TRBJ2-3,TRBV4-3,CASSQYGTSGFTDTQYF,TGCGCCAGCAGCCAGTATGGGACTAGCGGCTTCACAGATACGCAGTATTTT
.,.,TRBJ2-2,TRBV3-1,CASSQAGDRAGELFF,TGTGCCAGCAGCCAAGCGGGCGACCGGGCCGGGGAGCTGTTTTTT
.,.,TRBJ2-7,TRBV29-1,CSGAEGYEQYF,TGCAGCGGGGCCGAGGGCTACGAGCAGTACTTC
TRBD1,.,TRBJ2-1,TRBV3-1,CASSRRDSRSYNEQFF,TGTGCCAGCAGCCGTCGGGACAGCCGCTCCTACAATGAGCAGTTCTTC
TRBD1,.,TRBJ1-2,TRBV12-3/TRBV12-4,CASSLGDRAYGYTF,TGTGCCAGCAGTTTAGGGGACAGGGCCTATGGCTACACCTTC
TRBD1,.,TRBJ1-2,TRBV29-1,CSVETRGQGIYGYTF,TGCAGCGTTGAGACCCGGGGACAGGGGATCTATGGCTACACCTTC
.,.,TRBJ2-1,TRBV29-1,CSVSTLSSYNEQFF,TGCAGCGTCTCTACATTGAGCTCCTACAATGAGCAGTTCTTC
.,.,TRBJ1-5,TRBV20-1,CSARRDSDQPQHF,TGCAGTGCTAGACGAGACAGTGATCAGCCCCAGCATTTT
.,.,TRBJ2-7,TRBV13,CASSSGIYEQYF,TGTGCCAGCAGCTCCGGGATCTACGAGCAGTACTTC
.,.,TRBJ1-6,TRBV2,CASRVDGSSYNSPLHF,TGTGCCAGCAGAGTGGACGGGAGCTCCTATAATTCACCCCTCCACTTT
.,.,TRBJ1-5,TRBV4-3,CASSGGTNQPQHF,TGCGCCAGCAGCGGGGGGACCAATCAGCCCCAGCATTTT
.,.,TRBJ2-7,TRBV4-1,CASSQDPAAYYEQYF,TGCGCCAGCAGCCAAGATCCAGCGGCATATTACGAGCAGTACTTC
.,.,TRBJ1-2,TRBV29-1,CSVETDWSGYTF,TGCAGCGTTGAAACAGATTGGTCTGGCTACACCTTC
.,.,TRBJ1-6,TRBV12-5,CASGSTNPIQGGSPLHF,TGTGCTAGTGGTTCGACGAACCCCATCCAGGGAGGCTCACCCCTCCACTTT
.,.,TRBJ1-1,TRBV29-1,CSAQGDTEAFF,TGCAGCGCACAGGGAGACACTGAAGCTTTCTTT
.,.,TRBJ2-1,TRBV29-1,CSVEIKGFNEQFF,TGCAGCGTTGAAATCAAGGGCTTCAATGAGCAGTTCTTC
.,.,TRBJ2-3,TRBV5-1,CASSRATSTDTQYF,TGCGCCAGCAGTCGGGCGACTAGCACAGATACGCAGTATTTT
TRBD1,once,TRBJ2-7,TRBV12-3/TRBV12-4,CASSLGDRGHYEQYF,TGTGCCAGCAGTTTAGGGGACAGGGGCCACTACGAGCAGTACTTC
.,.,TRBJ2-2,TRBV2,CASSGTWSGELFF,TGTGCCAGCAGTGGGACTTGGTCCGGGGAGCTGTTTTTT
TRBD1,once,TRBJ2-7,TRBV7-9,CASSVDREFSEQYF,TGTGCCAGCTCTGTGGACAGGGAATTTAGCGAGCAGTACTTC
.,.,TRBJ1-2,TRBV5-4,CASSSSGGLNGYTF,TGTGCCAGCAGCTCCTCCGGGGGGCTAAATGGCTACACCTTC
.,.,TRBJ2-5,TRBV5-1,CASSVLRGDQETQYF,TGCGCCAGCAGCGTGCTCAGGGGTGACCAAGAGACCCAGTACTTC
TRBD2,once,TRBJ2-1,TRBV6-2/TRBV6-3,CASSYLPTGTISEQFF,TGTGCCAGCAGTTACCTTCCCACCGGGACTATCAGTGAGCAGTTCTTC
.,.,TRBJ2-7,TRBV7-8,CASSWTAFYEQYF,TGTGCCAGCAGCTGGACAGCGTTCTACGAGCAGTACTTC
.,.,TRBJ1-1,TRBV7-3,CASSFFGGTEAFF,TGTGCCAGCAGCTTTTTCGGGGGGACTGAAGCTTTCTTT
TRBD1,.,TRBJ2-7,TRBV30,CAWSVPGQSYEQYF,TGTGCCTGGAGTGTCCCGGGACAGTCCTACGAGCAGTACTTC
TRBD1,.,TRBJ1-2,TRBV6-6,CASRRQGANYGYTF,TGTGCCAGCAGACGACAGGGGGCTAACTATGGCTACACCTTC
.,.,TRBJ2-5,TRBV20-1,CSASDDKETQYF,TGCAGTGCCTCGGATGATAAAGAGACCCAGTACTTC
.,.,TRBJ1-6,TRBV20-1,CSARVSGRVDSPLHF,TGCAGTGCTAGAGTATCAGGCAGGGTGGATTCACCCCTCCACTTT
.,few,TRBJ2-7,TRBV4-2,CASSQDRASYEQYF,TGTGCCAGCAGCCAAGACCGGGCTTCCTACGAGCAGTACTTC
TRBD1,.,TRBJ2-3,TRBV20-1,CTLDRVNPDTQYF,TGCACCCTGGACAGGGTCAATCCAGATACGCAGTATTTT
.,.,TRBJ1-5,TRBV7-9,CASGGTGNQPQHF,TGTGCCAGCGGTGGCACGGGCAATCAGCCCCAGCATTTT
TRBD1,once,TRBJ2-1,TRBV20-1,CSVPDRGGNEQFF,TGCAGTGTCCCGGACAGGGGAGGCAATGAGCAGTTCTTC
.,.,TRBJ2-2,TRBV7-9,CASRSSRDTYTGELFF,TGTGCCAGCAGGAGCAGTCGGGACACCTACACCGGGGAGCTGTTTTTT
.,.,TRBJ2-7,TRBV20-1,CSASPSSSYEQYF,TGCAGTGCTAGCCCTAGCTCGTCCTACGAGCAGTACTTC
TRBD1,.,TRBJ1-5,TRBV4-1,CASSPGDRDNQPQHF,TGCGCCAGCAGCCCGGGGGACAGGGACAATCAGCCCCAGCATTTT
TRBD2,.,TRBJ2-1,TRBV5-6,CASSLAGDNNEQFF,TGTGCCAGCAGCCTAGCGGGGGACAACAATGAGCAGTTCTTC
.,.,TRBJ1-1,TRBV27,CASSSQQFFLNTEAFF,TGTGCCAGCAGTTCGCAACAGTTTTTCTTGAACACTGAAGCTTTCTTT
.,.,TRBJ2-1,TRBV29-1,CSVGFLDLDEQFF,TGCAGCGTTGGGTTTTTGGACTTGGATGAGCAGTTCTTC
.,.,TRBJ1-1,TRBV20-1,CSARDRKNTEAFF,TGCAGTGCTAGAGATAGGAAGAACACTGAAGCTTTCTTT
.,.,TRBJ2-5,TRBV20-1,CSARDPRASQETQYF,TGCAGTGCTAGAGATCCAAGGGCCAGCCAAGAGACCCAGTACTTC
.,.,TRBJ1-2,TRBV30,CAWIWGNTILYGYTF,TGTGCCTGGATTTGGGGAAACACAATTCTCTATGGCTACACCTTC
TRBD1,.,TRBJ2-5,TRBV3-1,CASSIGQALQETQYF,TGTGCCAGCAGTATTGGACAGGCATTACAAGAGACCCAGTACTTC
.,.,TRBJ2-5,TRBV5-1,CASSLEGRDGPDF,TGCGCCAGCAGCTTGGAGGGCCGGGATGGGCCGGACTTC
TRBD2,once,TRBJ2-1,TRBV2,CASKSSGGLIGSEQFF,TGTGCCAGCAAGAGTAGCGGGGGCCTAATTGGAAGTGAGCAGTTCTTC
.,.,TRBJ1-6,TRBV6-5,CASRGNSYNSPLHF,TGTGCCAGCAGAGGCAACTCCTATAATTCACCCCTCCACTTT
TRBD2,.,TRBJ2-1,TRBV20-1,CSARLAGNEQFF,TGCAGTGCTAGACTAGCGGGGAATGAGCAGTTCTTC
TRBD1,.,TRBJ1-2,TRBV13,CASSYSGTGSNYGYTF,TGTGCCAGCAGTTACTCCGGGACAGGGAGTAACTATGGCTACACCTTC
.,once,TRBJ2-7,TRBV20-1,CSARDRRGPHEQYF,TGCAGTGCTAGAGATCGACGGGGCCCCCACGAGCAGTACTTC
TRBD1,.,TRBJ1-5,TRBV4-3,CASSHLDRGSNQPQHF,TGCGCCAGCAGCCACCTGGACAGGGGCAGCAATCAGCCCCAGCATTTT
.,.,TRBJ2-5,TRBV20-1,CSVITGGATSETQYF,TGCAGTGTAATAACGGGCGGGGCCACGTCAGAGACCCAGTACTTC
.,.,TRBJ1-4,TRBV29-1,CSVGTTNEKLFF,TGCAGCGTTGGAACAACTAATGAAAAACTGTTTTTT
TRBD1,.,TRBJ1-2,TRBV23-1,CVKGRDSENGYTF,TGCGTCAAGGGGAGGGACAGTGAGAATGGCTACACCTTC
.,.,TRBJ1-2,TRBV20-1,CSARVGVPYGYTF,TGCAGTGCTAGAGTGGGAGTTCCCTATGGCTACACCTTC
.,.,TRBJ2-3,TRBV9,CASSARGGPRDTQYF,TGTGCCAGCAGCGCCAGGGGGGGGCCTCGAGATACGCAGTATTTT
.,.,TRBJ2-3,TRBV9,CASSVSMSGTDTQYF,TGTGCCAGCAGCGTGTCCATGTCCGGCACAGATACGCAGTATTTT
.,.,TRBJ2-7,TRBV18,CASSRSDVNYEQYF,TGTGCCAGCTCACGGTCGGACGTGAACTACGAGCAGTACTTC
TRBD1,.,TRBJ1-2,TRBV14,CASSPNDRGPNYGYTF,TGTGCCAGCAGCCCCAACGACAGGGGACCAAACTATGGCTACACCTTC
.,.,TRBJ1-6,TRBV14,CASSQLQGATPLHF,TGTGCCAGCAGCCAGCTACAGGGAGCGACACCCCTCCACTTT
.,once,TRBJ1-4,TRBV18,CASSPGNEKLFF,TGTGCCAGCTCACCGGGCAATGAAAAACTGTTTTTT